The clone carrying this T cell receptor beta chain was picked up many times. TCRdb called the 5' RACE reads again in MiXCR, with one record for every CDR3 protein. This table holds a few hundred thousand distinct CDR3 sequences, around 10% found once. This sample stems from a study of CD8 T cells in ankylosing spondylitis. Germline loops: CDR1 SNHLY, CDR2 FYNNEI. The CDR3 covers 15 residues. Between the trimmed V and J ends, which lost 6 bases and 0 bases, there was a span of 14 bases. This receptor was obtained from a female donor with ankylosing spondylitis or in good health (not recorded which). The rearrangement uses TRBV2 and TRBJ1-2; D is possibly TRBD1 (5 bases). What was sequenced was blood, either unsorted or a sorted T cell fraction (not recorded which). The CDR3 DNA is TGTGCCAGCAGCGGCAGGGTTTCGGCTAACTATGGCTACACCTTC. It is translated as CASSGRVSANYGYTF.